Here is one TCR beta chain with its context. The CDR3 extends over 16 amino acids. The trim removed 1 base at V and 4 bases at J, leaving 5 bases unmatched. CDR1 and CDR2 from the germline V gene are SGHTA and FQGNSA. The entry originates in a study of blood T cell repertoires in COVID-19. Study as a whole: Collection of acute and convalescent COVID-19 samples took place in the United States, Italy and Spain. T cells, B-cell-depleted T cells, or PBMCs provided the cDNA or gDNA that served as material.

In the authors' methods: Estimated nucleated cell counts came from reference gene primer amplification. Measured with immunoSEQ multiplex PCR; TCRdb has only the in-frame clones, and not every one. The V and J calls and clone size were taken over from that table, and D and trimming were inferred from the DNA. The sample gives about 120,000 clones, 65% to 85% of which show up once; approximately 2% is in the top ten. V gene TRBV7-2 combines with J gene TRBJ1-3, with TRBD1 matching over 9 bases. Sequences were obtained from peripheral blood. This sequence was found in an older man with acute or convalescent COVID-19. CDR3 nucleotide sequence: TGTGCCAGCAGCTTAGGGACAGGGGACGCGGGAAACACCATATATTTT. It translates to CASSLGTGDAGNTIYF. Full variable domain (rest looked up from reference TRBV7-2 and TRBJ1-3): GAGVSQSPSNKVTEKGKDVELRCDPISGHTALYWYRQSLGQGLEFLIYFQGNSAPDKSGLPSDRFSAERTGGSVSTLTIQRTQQEDSAVYLCASSLGTGDAGNTIYFGEGSWLTVV.